These T cell receptor beta chains were read from a single sample in a study of blood T cell repertoires in COVID-19. Sequencing used immunoSEQ multiplex PCR; TCRdb keeps in-frame clones, though not all of them. The sample holds around 250,000 clones, around 80% seen once. The material sequenced was PBMCs or T cells enriched from blood (not recorded which). The receptors were sampled from a man aged 25 to 45 with acute COVID-19. Both conserved end residues are part of each CDR3. D genes are given only for firm matches. Expanded clones are given a class, and other clones once, few, many or no size at all.

v_gene,abundance,d_gene,j_gene,CDR3aa,CDR3nt
TRBV5-1,NA,NA,TRBJ2-1,CASSLVPGSSYNEQFF,TGTGCCAGCAGCTTGGTACCGGGAAGCTCCTACAATGAGCAGTTCTTC
TRBV9,NA,TRBD2,TRBJ2-1,CASSAYLGTSGYNEQFF,TGTGCCAGCAGCGCATATTTAGGGACTAGCGGGTACAATGAGCAGTTCTTC
TRBV5-5,NA,NA,TRBJ1-3,CASSFQGTGNTIYF,TGTGCCAGCAGCTTTCAGGGGACTGGAAACACCATATATTTT
TRBV3-1/TRBV3-2,NA,NA,TRBJ1-6,CASRPGIFRNSPLHF,TGTGCCAGCCGCCCCGGGATCTTCCGTAATTCACCCCTCCACTTT
TRBV19,NA,TRBD1,TRBJ2-5,CATRDRKKAETQYF,TGTGCCACCCGGGACAGGAAGAAGGCAGAGACCCAGTACTTC
TRBV27,NA,TRBD1,TRBJ1-2,CASSLDRGETLNYGYTF,TGTGCCAGCAGTTTAGACAGGGGCGAGACTTTAAACTATGGCTACACCTTC
TRBV2,few,TRBD1,TRBJ1-6,CASRATGQGNSPLHF,TGTGCCAGTCGAGCGACGGGACAGGGGAATTCACCCCTCCACTTT
TRBV20-1,NA,NA,TRBJ2-1,CRGPEQFF,TGCAGGGGGCCCGAGCAGTTCTTC
TRBV19,NA,TRBD1,TRBJ1-1,CASSMDRAAFF,TGTGCCAGTAGTATGGACAGGGCGGCTTTCTTT
TRBV6-6,few,TRBD2,TRBJ2-1,CASTPRDYSYNEQFF,TGTGCCAGCACCCCCCGGGACTACTCCTACAATGAGCAGTTCTTC
TRBV28,NA,TRBD1,TRBJ1-6,CASRGQGARNSPLHF,TGTGCCAGCAGAGGACAGGGGGCGCGGAATTCACCCCTCCACTTT
TRBV5-1,NA,NA,TRBJ2-3,CASSRSRSDTQYF,TGCGCCAGCAGCAGAAGTCGGTCAGATACGCAGTATTTT
TRBV9,NA,NA,TRBJ1-2,CASSLGGGYTF,TGTGCCAGCAGCCTGGGGGGTGGCTACACCTTC
TRBV5-8,NA,NA,TRBJ2-3,CASSPAADTQYF,TGTGCCAGCAGCCCCGCGGCAGATACGCAGTATTTT